This TCR beta chain was recorded in a study of T cell responses to AZD1222 COVID-19 vaccine. Study outcomes and limitations: Females made up more of the donors, who were largely white British, and clonal diversity may have come out too low. Unmutated variant regions are reportedly targeted by nearly half of spike-specific TCRs. In all cases, repertoires were sampled only after the peak T cell response.

This CDR3 is 12 amino acids long. TCRdb's table, derived via immunoSEQ multiplex PCR, lists solely in-frame clones and lacks some. The table has more than 150,000 clones, 80% to 95% seen once; the top ten hold under 11%. Regarding this clone: Its antigen is as yet unknown.

Sequences were derived from peripheral blood, sampled on day 0 of AZD1222 vaccination. The chain joins TRBV12-3 or TRBV12-4 to TRBJ1-3; perhaps TRBD1 as D (5 bases). This TCR came from an adult in good health. CDR3 in amino acids: CATGTAGNTIYF. CDR3 in DNA: TGTGCGACGGGGACCGCAGGAAACACCATATATTTT.